This TCR beta chain was retrieved from a study of blood T cell repertoires in COVID-19. Study in general: Researchers got acute and convalescent COVID-19 samples from the United States, Italy and Spain.

The CDR3 totals 14 residues. Germline V gene sequence: CDR1 SGHVS, CDR2 FQNEAQ. Trimming took 5 bases from V and 1 from J, leaving 11 bases between them. Assignments of participants to cohorts depended upon their own reported clinical history. Data came from immunoSEQ multiplex PCR; TCRdb stores just in-frame clones and leaves some out. The table lists 150,000 to 180,000 clones, around 80% of them singletons. The genes are TRBV7-8 and TRBJ1-2, with a possible D match to TRBD1 (6 bases). This receptor was identified in a man aged 45-60 years who had recovered from COVID-19. The sequenced material came from PBMCs or T cells enriched from blood (not recorded which). In DNA, the CDR3 is TGTGCCAGCAGCAAAACAGGGAATAACTATGGCTACACCTTC. It encodes CASSKTGNNYGYTF.